The next 24 T cell receptor beta chains were all read from a single sample in a study of blood T cell repertoires in COVID-19. Sequencing was performed with immunoSEQ multiplex PCR; in TCRdb, only in-frame clones are kept and a portion is missing. The top ten hold around 1% of the sample, which has a few hundred thousand clones, over 65% seen once. Sample: peripheral blood. The receptors originated from a human donor with acute or convalescent COVID-19. The donor label of this sample is uncertain.

The rearrangement joins TRBV27 to TRBJ2-7, with a tentative D call TRBD1 (6 bases). The V gene lost 8 bases and the J gene lost 4 bases, with 15 bases spanning the gap. The length of the CDR3 is 13 residues. Germline V gene sequence: CDR1 MNHEY, CDR2 SMNVEV (reference sequence). The CDR3 here is CASGLGQGYEQYF. The CDR3 nucleotides read TGTGCCAGCGGATTAGGGCAGGGGTACGAGCAGTACTTC.

The rearrangement links TRBV5-1 to TRBJ1-6, with D possibly matching TRBD1 (5 bases). With 0 bases removed from V and 10 bases from J, the gap between germline ends came to 17 bases. CDR1 SGHRS and CDR2 YFSETQ come from the germline V gene. The CDR3 sequence is 16 residues long. Here the CDR3 reads CASSLASGGEGSPLHF. Here the CDR3 DNA reads TGCGCCAGCAGCTTGGCGTCGGGGGGAGAAGGCTCACCCCTCCACTTT. The variable domain in full, with the rest retrieved from reference TRBV5-1 and TRBJ1-6, is KAGVTQTPRYLIKTRGQQVTLSCSPISGHRSVSWYQQTPGQGLQFLFEYFSETQRNKGNFPGRFSGRQFSNSRSEMNVSTLELGDSALYLCASSLASGGEGSPLHFGNGTRLTVT.

The chain employs TRBV3-1 (or the pseudogene TRBV3-2) and TRBJ2-5; maybe TRBD2 (5 bases). The V and J ends lost 2 bases and 7 bases respectively, with 17 bases between them. The germline gives CDR1 LGHDT, CDR2 YNNKEL (reference sequence). This CDR3 has 15 amino acids. This CDR3 is CASSQPGVRDGTQYF. The CDR3 DNA follows: TGTGCCAGCAGCCAACCCGGGGTTCGGGATGGGACCCAGTACTTC.

This chain uses TRBV6-1 with TRBJ2-7; no clear D. Germline values: CDR1 MNHNS, CDR2 SASEGT. The CDR3 is made up of 16 amino acids. Trimming pared 2 bases from V and 0 bases from J, leaving 14 bases between. CDR3 region: CASSEILLSVSYEQYF. The DNA of the CDR3 is TGTGCCAGCAGTGAAATATTGTTGAGCGTCTCCTACGAGCAGTACTTC.

This sequence joins TRBV7-2 and TRBJ2-3; possibly TRBD2 for D (5 bases). Per germline, CDR1 SGHTA and CDR2 FQGNSA. V shed 1 base and J shed 0 bases, with 11 bases lying between them. The CDR3 is 16 residues long. The CDR3 spells CASSLGGPSSTDTQYF. CDR3 bases: TGTGCCAGCAGCTTAGGCGGGCCTTCTAGCACAGATACGCAGTATTTT.

The chain employs TRBV29-1 and TRBJ2-3; 16 bases map to TRBD2. Germline-derived CDR1 and CDR2 are SQVTM and ANQGSEA. This CDR3 spans 16 amino acids. The ends lost 4 bases at V and 6 bases at J; junction bases unmatched: 7. CDR3 in amino acids: CSVAGTSGRAADTQYF. CDR3 nucleotide sequence: TGCAGCGTTGCTGGGACTAGCGGGAGGGCCGCCGATACGCAGTATTTT.

This chain connects TRBV19 to TRBJ1-4; possible D gene TRBD1, 5 bases. The germline CDR1 and CDR2 sequences are LNHDA and SQIVND (reference sequence). Trimming stripped 5 bases from V and 7 bases from J, with 17 bases between. CDR3 length equals 15 residues. CDR3 residues: CASSVRGKGSEKLFF. In DNA form, the CDR3 reads TGTGCCAGTAGTGTCCGGGGGAAAGGAAGTGAAAAACTGTTTTTT.

This chain connects TRBV5-1 to TRBJ1-1; 8 bases fit TRBD1. The germline gives CDR1 SGHRS, CDR2 YFSETQ. V lost 0 bases to trimming and J lost 8 bases; unmatched junction nucleotides: 9. The CDR3 length is 15 residues. CDR3 sequence: CASSLGGTGYSEAFF. The CDR3, as DNA: TGCGCCAGCAGCTTGGGAGGGACAGGATATTCGGAAGCTTTCTTT. Full variable domain (outside the CDR3, taken from reference TRBV5-1 and TRBJ1-1): KAGVTQTPRYLIKTRGQQVTLSCSPISGHRSVSWYQQTPGQGLQFLFEYFSETQRNKGNFPGRFSGRQFSNSRSEMNVSTLELGDSALYLCASSLGGTGYSEAFFGQGTRLTVV.

This clone has just one count. The rearrangement joins TRBV12-3 or TRBV12-4 to TRBJ1-1; D uncertain. Trimming shortened V by 0 bases and J by 6 bases, and 8 bases separated the two germline ends. This CDR3 has 13 amino acids. Here the CDR3 reads CASSLAGGSEAFF. The DNA of the CDR3 is TGTGCCAGCAGTTTAGCGGGAGGGTCTGAAGCTTTCTTT.

The genes are TRBV24-1 and TRBJ2-7; 8 positions match TRBD1. The CDR3 length is 18 residues. With V trimmed by 2 bases and J by 0 bases, 11 bases remained unmatched. Germline V lookup: CDR1 KGHDR, CDR2 SFDVKD. The CDR3 coding sequence is TGTGCCACCAGTGATTCAGGACAGGGCGAACCCAACTCCTACGAGCAGTACTTC. This translates into CATSDSGQGEPNSYEQYF.

J is TRBJ2-3 and V is TRBV13; TRBD2 aligns across 7 bases. V shed 7 bases, J shed 3 bases, and the junction held 10 bases outside the gene matches. The CDR3 totals 15 residues. Per germline, CDR1 PRHDT and CDR2 FYEKMQ (reference sequence). CDR3 loop: CASTYRRERTDTQYF. CDR3 nucleotide sequence: TGTGCCAGCACCTACAGGCGGGAGCGTACAGATACGCAGTATTTT.

J is TRBJ2-1 and V is TRBV27, with D possibly matching TRBD2 (6 bases). This CDR3 has 16 residues. With 6 bases removed from V and 3 bases from J, the gap between germline ends came to 18 bases. Looked up from germline, CDR1 is MNHEY and CDR2 is SMNVEV (reference sequence). As DNA, the CDR3 is TGTGCCAGCAGCCCCGGGGGACCGACGGACTACAATGAGCAGTTCTTC. This translates into CASSPGGPTDYNEQFF.

The chain is built from TRBV3-1 (or the pseudogene TRBV3-2) and TRBJ1-1; a possible D gene is TRBD1 (5 bases). Germline V gene data show CDR1 as LGHDT and CDR2 as YNNKEL (reference sequence). V lost 2 bases and J lost 1, with 8 bases in between. The CDR3 is made up of 14 amino acids. The CDR3: CASSQSQGNTEAFF. For the CDR3, the DNA is TGTGCCAGCAGCCAATCCCAGGGGAACACTGAAGCTTTCTTT.

The rearrangement links TRBV18 to TRBJ2-7, with TRBD1 matching 7 bases. J gave up 6 bases and V 3 bases, and 2 bases lay outside the gene matches. The CDR3 is made up of 12 amino acids. Germline-derived CDR1 and CDR2 are KGHSH and LQKENI. CDR3 in amino acids: CASSPTGFEQYF. CDR3 bases: TGTGCCAGCTCACCGACAGGGTTCGAGCAGTACTTC.

V is TRBV14 and J is TRBJ1-1; possibly TRBD1 for D (6 bases). The CDR3 is made up of 14 amino acids. CDR1 is SGHDN, CDR2 FVKESK, per germline. Trimming removed 5 bases at V and 4 bases at J, with 14 bases between. CDR3 sequence reads: CASSAYTGITEAFF. The CDR3 coding sequence is TGTGCCAGCAGCGCCTATACAGGGATCACTGAAGCTTTCTTT.

The rearrangement uses TRBV7-2 and TRBJ1-1, with TRBD1 as a possible D gene (6 bases). Germline V gene lookup returns CDR1 SGHTA and CDR2 FQGNSA. The CDR3 length is 13 residues. Trimming removed 3 bases at V and 5 bases at J, with 10 bases between. The CDR3 region has the DNA TGTGCCAGCAGCTTCAGGGGTAGGACTGAAGCTTTCTTT. Encoded protein: CASSFRGRTEAFF.

This chain links TRBV5-1 with TRBJ2-7, with a possible D match to TRBD2 (6 bases). Trimming pared 4 bases from V and 1 base from J, leaving 27 bases between. CDR1 and CDR2 from the germline V gene are SGHRS and YFSETQ. There are 19 residues in the CDR3. The chain's CDR3 is CASSLVWRGEDLQSYEQYF. As DNA, the CDR3 is TGCGCCAGCAGCCTCGTTTGGCGGGGAGAGGACCTACAATCCTACGAGCAGTACTTC.

The genes are TRBV5-1 and TRBJ2-3; 10 bases agree with TRBD2. V was pared by 6 bases and J by 6 bases, with 7 bases of the junction left unmatched. CDR1 is SGHRS and CDR2 is YFSETQ in the germline V gene. This CDR3 has 14 residues. As DNA, the CDR3 is TGCGCCAGCAAGAAAGCGGGGGGGCTGGATACGCAGTATTTT. Translating gives CASKKAGGLDTQYF.

This rearrangement joins TRBV10-3 to TRBJ2-3, with 8 bases lining up with TRBD2. Unmatched junction bases numbered 10, after V lost 4 bases and J lost 1 base. This CDR3 is built from 17 residues. Per the germline V gene, CDR1 is ENHRY and CDR2 is SYGVKD. This CDR3 is CAISGTVSGIGTDTQYF. In DNA form, the CDR3 reads TGTGCCATCAGTGGAACCGTTAGCGGGATCGGCACAGATACGCAGTATTTT.

The chain carries TRBV29-1 and TRBJ1-2; 7 bases agree with TRBD1. The CDR3 has 11 amino acids. In germline, CDR1 is SQVTM, CDR2 ANQGSEA. Trimming removed 6 bases from V and 6 bases from J; junction bases left unmatched: 4. Written as DNA, the CDR3 is TGCAGCGTACCGGACAGGAATGGCTACACCTTC. Amino acid sequence: CSVPDRNGYTF.

The chain links TRBV5-4 to TRBJ1-1, with D uncertain. V was trimmed by 2 bases and J by 0 bases, leaving 8 bases between them. The germline V gene encodes CDR1 SGHNT and CDR2 YYREEE (reference sequence). The CDR3 totals 14 residues. The DNA for the CDR3 is TGTGCCAGCAGCTTACAGACCATGAACACTGAAGCTTTCTTT. Its protein product is CASSLQTMNTEAFF.

The chain joins TRBV10-3 to TRBJ1-5; weak D call: TRBD1 (5 bases). Trimming took off 0 bases at V and 2 bases at J, with 11 bases between the two ends. This CDR3 is 16 amino acids long. Germline V gene lookup returns CDR1 ENHRY and CDR2 SYGVKD. In nucleotides, the CDR3 is TGTGCCATCAGTGAGTCGGCAGGGATTGGCAATCAGCCCCAGCATTTT. Its translation: CAISESAGIGNQPQHF.

The chain carries TRBV2 and TRBJ2-1, with 11 nucleotides matching TRBD2. Per germline, CDR1 SNHLY and CDR2 FYNNEI. CDR3 length: 17 residues. V dropped 6 bases and J dropped 5; count of bases not matched to a gene: 12. This chain's CDR3 is CASSVRLAGPRNNEQFF. CDR3 DNA: TGTGCCAGCAGCGTCAGACTAGCGGGACCCAGAAACAATGAGCAGTTCTTC.

V and J are TRBV4-1 and TRBJ2-1, with D unclear. V was cut by 3 bases and J by 1 base, with 10 bases left in between. Germline V CDR1 and CDR2: MGHRA, YSYEKL. The CDR3 runs to 15 residues. CDR3 sequence (DNA): TGCGCCAGCAGCCAGGGTGACACGTCCTACAATGAGCAGTTCTTC. Translated: CASSQGDTSYNEQFF.